A selection of T cell receptor beta chains follows, all from one sample in a study of shared clonotypes between healthy human individuals. TCRdb's table, derived via immunoSEQ multiplex PCR, lists solely in-frame clones and lacks some. The sample gives approximately 700,000 clones, 73% of which show up once; roughly 2% is in the top ten. Sequencing used memory CD4+ T cells sorted from blood. The receptors shown here come from a woman in her 30s in good health. Both conserved end residues are part of each CDR3.

v_gene | len | CDR3aa
TRBV28 | 12 | CASRGAALAQYF
TRBV2 | 15 | CASSYGGTLGDTQYF
TRBV27 | 17 | CASSLYPPSGFAGELFF
TRBV28 | 16 | CASNRGQGLMNTEAFF
TRBV28 | 14 | CASSAGTGVGEQYF
TRBV25-1 | 18 | CASSESRVQQGAGNEQFF
TRBV20-1 | 11 | CSVRLPRTQYF
TRBV28 | 15 | CASSSPGQGVFEAFF
TRBV5-1 | 16 | CASSLEGRADTDTQYF
TRBV2 | 14 | CASRGGLAPNEQFF
TRBV20-1 | 10 | CSVLYNEQFF
TRBV7-6 | 15 | CASSLGSSQNTEAFF
TRBV2 | 15 | CASSVEELRIYEQYF
TRBV30 | 14 | CACSYPGRLGEQYF
TRBV6-6 | 14 | CASSYSSGTGAGHF
TRBV14 | 13 | CASSYDWAGIQYF
TRBV28 | 17 | CASSLSRRNSGANVLTF
TRBV27 | 15 | CASSLGPDGYNEQFF
TRBV27 | 16 | CASSLRHQRGGYGYTF
TRBV28 | 14 | CASRTVPGGRLEFF
TRBV5-4 | 17 | CASSLGGVAGRQETQYF
TRBV10-1 | 13 | CASSRTHTDTQYF
TRBV5-1 | 16 | CASSTRGQGKNYEQYF
TRBV7-8 | 16 | CASSASLGTDNYGYTF
TRBV2 | 15 | CASSRRDSSNQPQHF
TRBV28 | 16 | CASSSPRTGPNQPQHF
TRBV6-5 | 15 | CASRQPEGWGETQYF
TRBV5-4 | 12 | CASSFGGDEQFF
TRBV4-1 | 14 | CASSPGQADYGYTF
TRBV28 | 15 | CASSSLTGPAGGYTF
TRBV28 | 15 | CASSFYGRGDYGYTF
TRBV7-9 | 14 | CASSLGTGRETQYF
TRBV7-3 | 15 | CASSLGTSGIYEQYF
TRBV18 | 15 | CASSPGHSPSYEQYF
TRBV14 | 15 | CASSQLAGGPNTQYF